These 2 T cell receptor beta chains share one sample of origin, sequenced in a study of tumor-infiltrating lymphocytes in primary liver carcinoma. Both RNA and DNA were isolated together from around 20-30 mg of bulk tissue that had not been sorted. With 500 ng total RNA as template and a constant-region primer, TCR beta cDNA was made. Construction of TCR beta libraries relied on three successive nested multiplex PCR rounds employing slightly modified ARM-PCR. TRBV1-TRBV30 forward primers and a C-beta reverse primer were used in the first two PCR rounds, which each ran for approximately 10 cycles. Each CDR3 protein gets one entry after TCRdb re-called the multiplex PCR reads with MiXCR. The data show tens of thousands of distinct CDR3 sequences, with approximately 77% seen just once and approximately 20% held by the top ten. Source material: liver tumor tissue from sampling region 1. As to subset: tumor region T1, superior pole. These receptor sequences come from a man aged 35-49 years with primary liver carcinoma and hepatitis B virus infection.

A word on this clonotype: The junction and the germline gene differ at one end; a read error may be behind it. V and J are TRBV11-2 and TRBJ2-5; D is perhaps TRBD2 (5 bases). The CDR3 contains 16 residues. CDR1 is SGHAT, CDR2 FQNNGV, per germline. CDR3 sequence reads: CTSSLGSGGPGETQYF. The CDR3 coding sequence is TGCACCAGCAGCTTAGGGAGTGGCGGCCCGGGGGAGACCCAGTACTTC. Full variable domain (outside the CDR3, taken from reference TRBV11-2 and TRBJ2-5): EAGVAQSPRYKIIEKRQSVAFWCNPISGHATLYWYQQILGQGPKLLIQFQNNGVVDDSQLPKDRFSAERLKGVDSTLKIQPAKLEDSAVYLCTSSLGSGGPGETQYFGPGTRLLVL.

This clonotype has a count of ten or more. This chain connects TRBV11-1 to TRBJ2-2; D is uncertain. V lost 1 base to trimming and J lost 3 bases, with 6 bases between them. This CDR3 is 14 amino acids long. In germline, CDR1 is SGHAT, CDR2 FQDESV (reference sequence). CDR3 nucleotide sequence: TGTGCCAGCAGCTTAGGTTTACACACCGGGGAGCTGTTTTTT. As protein: CASSLGLHTGELFF.